This TCR beta chain was documented in a study of T cell changes during pregnancy in multiple sclerosis. Sequencing was performed with immunoSEQ multiplex PCR; in TCRdb, only in-frame clones are kept and a portion is missing. The profile covers more than 35,000 clones, with about 91% appearing a single time and around 9.2% taken by the ten largest. J was trimmed by 0 bases and V by 7 bases; bases with no gene match: 19. The CDR3 covers 19 residues. CDR1 is SGHVS and CDR2 is FQNEAQ in the germline V gene. Here the sequenced sample was CD8+ T cells from peripheral blood mononuclear cells, taken after pregnancy. The chain combines TRBV7-8 with TRBJ1-1; TRBD1 agrees at 8 bases. The TCR comes from a female donor with multiple sclerosis, enrolled in a pregnancy study. The DNA for the CDR3 is TGTGCCAGCACCAACTCATGGGACAGGCGTGGTCAAATGAACACTGAAGCTTTCTTT. It is translated as CASTNSWDRRGQMNTEAFF.